The clone carrying this TCR beta chain was found many times. The antigen remains undetermined. TCRdb independently ran MiXCR on the reads; one entry per CDR3 protein. The sample has almost 550,000 distinct CDR3 sequences, 16% seen once; the top ten hold roughly a quarter. Germline V CDR1 and CDR2: SGHVS, FQNEAQ. The CDR3 length is 14 residues. Trimming removed 5 bases from V and 8 bases from J; junction bases left unmatched: 8. This sample stems from a study of T cell repertoires in cytomegalovirus infection. In the study overall: It was the public TCR beta signatures that indicated both CMV infection and matching HLA type.

Overall study results and limits: Carriage of CMV together with the relevant HLA was identifiable through cumulative public TCR beta family frequency. HLA-C-restricted TCR beta clonotypes specific for CMV led the ex vivo response.

The chain employs TRBV7-8 and TRBJ1-4; 7 nucleotides agree with TRBD1. The clonotype comes from a human donor in good health (CMV status not recorded). Some clones in this sample may be carry-over from other donors' samples. The source material was CD8+ T cells from PBMCs. CDR3 loop: CASSLQGRNEKLFF. CDR3 sequence (DNA): TGTGCCAGCAGCCTACAGGGGAGGAACGAAAAACTGTTTTTT. Based on the CDR3 plus reference TRBV7-8 and TRBJ1-4, the full variable domain is GAGVSQSPRYKVAKRGQDVALRCDPISGHVSLFWYQQALGQGPEFLTYFQNEAQLDKSGLPSDRFFAERPEGSVSTLKIQRTQQEDSAVYLCASSLQGRNEKLFFGSGTQLSVL.